A selection of T cell receptor beta chains follows, all from one sample in a study of T cell repertoires in cytomegalovirus infection. No cognate antigen is known for these TCRs. MiXCR, applied by TCRdb to the reads, yields one record per CDR3 protein. The sample contains 650,000 to 900,000 distinct CDR3 sequences, about 33% of which appear only once. Sample: cultured CD8+ T cells from PBMCs, taken from culture after CMV antigen stimulation. The receptors were gathered from a human donor in good health (CMV status not recorded). Some clones in this sample may be carry-over from other donors' samples. Each CDR3 is given with its conserved first and last residue. Fields, in order: CDR3 length, D gene, V gene, J gene, clone size, CDR3 protein, CDR3 DNA. A D gene is named only where the DNA matches it firmly. Some rows have no size entry. The others give once, few or many, or a class for an expanded clone.

16	TRBD1	TRBV6-5	TRBJ2-3	-	CASSYSQGARTDTQYF	TGTGCCAGCAGTTACTCACAGGGGGCGCGAACAGATACGCAGTATTTT
17	TRBD1	TRBV12-5	TRBJ2-4	many	CASGSPGRQGWQNIQYF	TGTGCTAGTGGTTCCCCCGGACGACAGGGTTGGCAAAACATTCAGTACTTC
13	-	TRBV9	TRBJ1-1	-	CASSVGVITEAFF	TGTGCCAGCAGCGTAGGGGTTATCACTGAAGCTTTCTTT
16	-	TRBV6-1	TRBJ2-5	-	CASSEVRGGLKETQYF	TGTGCCAGCAGTGAAGTTCGTGGGGGGCTGAAAGAGACCCAGTACTTC
15	TRBD1	TRBV19	TRBJ2-5	many	CASSVWDSQQETQYF	TGTGCCAGTAGTGTCTGGGACAGCCAACAAGAGACCCAGTACTTC
13	-	TRBV6-5	TRBJ2-2	few	CASSRGNTGELFF	TGTGCCAGCAGTCGGGGTAACACCGGGGAGCTGTTTTTT
14	-	TRBV27	TRBJ1-1	-	CASSSNPGGTEAFF	TGTGCCAGCAGTTCTAACCCGGGAGGCACTGAAGCTTTCTTT
15	TRBD1	TRBV5-6	TRBJ1-5	-	CASSGGQGPDQPQHF	TGTGCCAGCAGCGGGGGACAGGGGCCGGATCAGCCCCAGCATTTT
17	-	TRBV28	TRBJ1-2	few	CASSPYLNELANYGYTF	TGTGCCAGCAGTCCTTATTTGAACGAGTTAGCTAACTATGGCTACACCTTC
16	TRBD2	TRBV7-2	TRBJ2-3	many	CASSLAGLAGLDTQYF	TGTGCCAGCAGCTTAGCGGGTCTAGCGGGGTTGGATACGCAGTATTTT
14	-	TRBV4-2	TRBJ2-1	few	CASSQETAYNEQFF	TGTGCCAGCAGCCAGGAGACAGCTTACAATGAGCAGTTCTTC
14	-	TRBV11-2	TRBJ2-2	few	CATSDSTNTGELFF	TGTGCCACCTCGGACAGTACGAACACCGGGGAGCTGTTTTTT
13	TRBD1	TRBV28	TRBJ1-5	-	CASMQGGQQPQHF	TGTGCCAGCATGCAGGGGGGCCAGCAGCCCCAGCATTTT
17	-	TRBV7-8	TRBJ1-5	-	CASSLALGHDSNQPQHF	TGTGCCAGCAGCTTAGCGCTGGGACACGATAGCAATCAGCCCCAGCATTTT
17	-	TRBV6-5	TRBJ1-4	-	CASSYNSPGALNEKLFF	TGTGCCAGCAGTTACAATTCGCCAGGGGCACTTAATGAAAAACTGTTTTTT
13	-	TRBV5-6	TRBJ1-1	many	CASSVDLNTEAFF	TGTGCCAGCAGCGTCGACTTGAACACTGAAGCTTTCTTT
15	TRBD1	TRBV15	TRBJ2-7	-	CATSGDRAGYFEQYF	TGTGCCACCAGCGGGGACAGGGCCGGCTACTTCGAGCAGTACTTC
15	TRBD1	TRBV24-1	TRBJ2-1	-	CATSDGDRPYNEQFF	TGTGCCACCAGTGATGGGGACAGGCCGTACAATGAGCAGTTCTTC
15	-	TRBV7-8	TRBJ2-1	many	CASSSAGYSYNEQFF	TGTGCCAGCAGCTCCGCAGGGTACTCCTACAATGAGCAGTTCTTC
12	-	TRBV7-9	TRBJ1-5	-	CASSSDSGPQHF	TGTGCCAGCAGCTCGGACTCGGGGCCCCAGCATTTT
13	-	TRBV28	TRBJ1-3	many	CATNPALGNTIYF	TGTGCCACCAACCCGGCGTTAGGAAACACCATATATTTT
11	-	TRBV12-3/TRBV12-4	TRBJ2-5	few	CASSEGGTQYF	TGTGCCAGCAGTGAGGGGGGGACCCAGTACTTC
16	TRBD2	TRBV9	TRBJ2-3	-	CASSVETSGSTDTQYF	TGTGCCAGCAGCGTAGAGACTAGCGGAAGCACAGATACGCAGTATTTT
12	-	TRBV6-2/TRBV6-3	TRBJ2-2	-	CASRSFTGELFF	TGTGCCAGCAGGAGCTTCACCGGGGAGCTGTTTTTT
14	-	TRBV12-3/TRBV12-4	TRBJ1-5	-	CANSWGRAGQPQHF	TGTGCCAACAGTTGGGGCAGGGCGGGTCAGCCCCAGCATTTT
17	-	TRBV19	TRBJ2-1	few	CASSTAWGNPSYNEQFF	TGTGCCAGTAGTACCGCTTGGGGGAATCCCTCCTACAATGAGCAGTTCTTC
13	-	TRBV20-1	TRBJ1-1	-	CSARRLMNTEAFF	TGCAGTGCGCGAAGGCTAATGAACACTGAAGCTTTCTTT
17	-	TRBV7-6	TRBJ1-1	few	CASSPGGGGGMNTEAFF	TGTGCCAGCAGCCCTGGCGGGGGTGGAGGTATGAACACTGAAGCTTTCTTT
13	-	TRBV7-6	TRBJ2-7	-	CASSLVKSYEQYF	TGTGCCAGCAGCTTAGTTAAAAGTTACGAGCAGTACTTC
15	-	TRBV4-3	TRBJ1-2	-	CASSQDRDINYGYTF	TGCGCCAGCAGCCAAGATCGGGACATTAACTATGGCTACACCTTC
19	-	TRBV7-6	TRBJ2-6	many	CASSFGAPGPSSGANVLTF	TGTGCCAGCAGCTTCGGGGCTCCGGGACCAAGCTCTGGGGCCAACGTCCTGACTTTC
12	-	TRBV19	TRBJ2-1	few	CATRVAYNEQFF	TGTGCCACTCGGGTGGCTTACAATGAGCAGTTCTTC
18	TRBD1	TRBV27	TRBJ1-5	-	CASTLSSRTGRNNQPQHF	TGTGCCAGCACCTTAAGCTCCCGGACAGGGAGGAACAATCAGCCCCAGCATTTT
15	TRBD1	TRBV12-3/TRBV12-4	TRBJ1-4	-	CASSPRTGGGEKLFF	TGTGCCAGCAGTCCGCGGACAGGGGGCGGGGAAAAACTGTTTTTT
14	TRBD1	TRBV19	TRBJ2-7	-	CASSMGQLFYEQYF	TGTGCCAGTAGTATGGGACAGTTATTCTACGAGCAGTACTTC
18	TRBD1	TRBV23-1	TRBJ2-2	-	CASSHPGETGDVTGELFF	TGCGCCAGCAGTCATCCCGGGGAGACAGGGGACGTAACCGGGGAGCTGTTTTTT
15	-	TRBV6-1	TRBJ1-1	few	CASSEAGGTYTEAFF	TGTGCCAGCAGTGAAGCAGGCGGGACGTACACTGAAGCTTTCTTT
15	-	TRBV6-5	TRBJ1-4	few	CASSPHNGGNEKLFF	TGTGCCAGCAGTCCCCATAACGGGGGTAATGAAAAACTGTTTTTT
17	TRBD2	TRBV6-1	TRBJ2-5	-	CASSEGLAGGLRETQYF	TGTGCCAGCAGTGAAGGACTAGCGGGGGGGCTTCGGGAGACCCAGTACTTC
15	-	TRBV6-6	TRBJ2-4	many	CASSSIGQAKNIQYF	TGTGCCAGCAGTTCTATCGGACAGGCCAAAAACATTCAGTACTTC
17	TRBD2	TRBV11-2	TRBJ2-3	few	CASSPSLTSGAGDTQYF	TGTGCCAGCAGCCCCTCCCTGACTAGCGGGGCCGGAGATACGCAGTATTTT
15	TRBD1	TRBV28	TRBJ1-2	few	CASSSDFGTGWGYTF	TGTGCCAGCAGCTCCGATTTTGGGACAGGGTGGGGCTACACCTTC
16	-	TRBV5-5	TRBJ2-6	few	CASSLAGLSGANVLTF	TGTGCCAGCAGCTTGGCAGGGCTCTCTGGGGCCAACGTCCTGACTTTC
13	-	TRBV5-1	TRBJ1-5	-	CASSVGTNQPQHF	TGCGCCAGCAGCGTCGGGACGAATCAGCCCCAGCATTTT
14	TRBD2	TRBV10-3	TRBJ2-3	-	CAVAAGGNTDTQYF	TGTGCCGTCGCAGCGGGGGGGAACACAGATACGCAGTATTTT
12	-	TRBV20-1	TRBJ1-2	-	CSAGGGSYGYTF	TGCAGTGCTGGGGGGGGGTCCTATGGCTACACCTTC
15	TRBD2	TRBV15	TRBJ2-3	-	CAAAESGDSTDTQYF	TGTGCCGCCGCCGAGAGCGGGGACAGCACAGATACGCAGTATTTT
13	-	TRBV27	TRBJ1-3	-	CASVGEPGNTIYF	TGTGCCTCTGTAGGGGAGCCTGGAAACACCATATATTTT
14	-	TRBV2	TRBJ2-1	few	CASRSGSSYNEQFF	TGTGCCAGCAGGTCTGGGAGCTCCTACAATGAGCAGTTCTTC
14	-	TRBV27	TRBJ1-2	once	CASRPGRINYGYTF	TGTGCCAGCAGGCCGGGACGGATTAACTATGGCTACACCTTC
15	TRBD1	TRBV12-3/TRBV12-4	TRBJ1-1	many	CASSLGTGRNTEAFF	TGTGCCAGCAGTTTGGGGACAGGGAGAAACACTGAAGCTTTCTTT
16	-	TRBV27	TRBJ2-7	-	CASSWGGWTDDYEQYF	TGTGCCAGCAGTTGGGGGGGGTGGACAGACGACTACGAGCAGTACTTC
13	TRBD1	TRBV7-6	TRBJ2-7	few	CASSPGGMGEQYF	TGTGCCAGCAGCCCAGGGGGCATGGGAGAGCAGTACTTC